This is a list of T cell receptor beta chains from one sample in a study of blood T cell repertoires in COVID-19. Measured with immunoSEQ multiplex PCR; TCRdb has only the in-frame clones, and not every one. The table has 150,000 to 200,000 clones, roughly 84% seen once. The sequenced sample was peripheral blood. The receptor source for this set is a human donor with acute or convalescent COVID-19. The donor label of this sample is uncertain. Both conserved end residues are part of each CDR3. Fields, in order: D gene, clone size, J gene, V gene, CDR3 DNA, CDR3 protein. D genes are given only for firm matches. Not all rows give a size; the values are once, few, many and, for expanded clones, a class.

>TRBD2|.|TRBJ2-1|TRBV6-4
TGTGCCAGCAGTGTCGTTAGCGGGAGTGCCTACAATGAGCAGTTCTTC
CASSVVSGSAYNEQFF
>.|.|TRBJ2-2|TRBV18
TGTGCCAGCTCACCCTCCCTGGGGCCCCGCGGCACCGGGGAGCTGTTTTTT
CASSPSLGPRGTGELFF
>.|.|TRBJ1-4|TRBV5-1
TGCGCCAGCAGCTTGGCCGGCTGGGGCCTCGGGGGGATGAACGAAAAACTGTTTTTT
CASSLAGWGLGGMNEKLFF
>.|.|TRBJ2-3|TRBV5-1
TGCGCCAGCAGCTTGGTTCTAGGGACTAGCACAGATACGCAGTATTTT
CASSLVLGTSTDTQYF
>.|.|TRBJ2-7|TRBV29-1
TGCAGCGTTGCGTACAGGGAAACCCACGAGCAGTACTTC
CSVAYRETHEQYF
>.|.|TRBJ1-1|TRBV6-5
TGTGCCAGCAGACAGTTCGGGGAAACTGAAGCTTTCTTT
CASRQFGETEAFF
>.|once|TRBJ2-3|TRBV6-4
TGTGCCAGCAGCAAAACAGCCCTAGGCCCCAGGAGTGCGGGTACGCAGTATTTT
CASSKTALGPRSAGTQYF
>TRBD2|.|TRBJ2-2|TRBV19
TGTGCCAGTAGTTTGGGACTAGCGGGAGTCGGGGAGCTGTTTTTT
CASSLGLAGVGELFF
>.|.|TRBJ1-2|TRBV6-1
TGTGCCAGCAGTGAAGGGGGGCTAGTTGGGGTTCAAATTGGTGGCTACACCTTC
CASSEGGLVGVQIGGYTF
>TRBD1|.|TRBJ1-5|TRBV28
TGTGCCAGCAGTTACCGACAGGGGCAGCAGCCCCAGCATTTT
CASSYRQGQQPQHF
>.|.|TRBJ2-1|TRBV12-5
TGTGCTAGCAACCTTGACGGACTCGGCGGGGATGAGCAGTTCTTC
CASNLDGLGGDEQFF
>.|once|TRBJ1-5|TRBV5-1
TGCGCCAGCAGCTTGGAGGGGTCTCAGCCCCAGCATTTT
CASSLEGSQPQHF
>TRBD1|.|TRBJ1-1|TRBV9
TGTGCCAGCAGCGGACTTCACGGGACAGCGAATGAAGCTTTCTTT
CASSGLHGTANEAFF
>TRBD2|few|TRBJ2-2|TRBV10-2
TGCGCCAGCAGTGAGGTCGGGGGGGCGGACACCGGGGAGCTGTTTTTT
CASSEVGGADTGELFF
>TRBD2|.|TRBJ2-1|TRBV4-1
TGCGCCAGCAGCTCCGGGACTAGCGTACGTGAGCAGTTCTTC
CASSSGTSVREQFF
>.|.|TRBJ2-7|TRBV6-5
TGTGCCAGCAAGGGGGCAGGGGGGATCTACGAGCAGTACTTC
CASKGAGGIYEQYF
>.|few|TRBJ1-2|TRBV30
TGTGCCTGGAGTGTAACGCAGGCCCCCTCCTACTATGGCTACACCTTC
CAWSVTQAPSYYGYTF
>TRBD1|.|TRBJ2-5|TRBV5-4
TGTGCCAGCAGCCCCGGACAGGGTGGCGGCCAAGAGACCCAGTACTTC
CASSPGQGGGQETQYF
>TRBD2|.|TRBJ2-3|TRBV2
TGTGCCAGCAGGCCAGGGACTAGCGTCACAGATACGCAGTATTTT
CASRPGTSVTDTQYF
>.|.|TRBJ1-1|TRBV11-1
TGTGCCAGCACCCCCGGGCGGGAGAACACTGAAGCTTTCTTT
CASTPGRENTEAFF
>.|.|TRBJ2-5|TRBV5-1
TGCGCCAGCAGCTTTACAGGGATCCAAGAGACCCAGTACTTC
CASSFTGIQETQYF
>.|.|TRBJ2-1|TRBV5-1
TGCGCCAGCAGCCCAACTAGCAACCCCTTCGATGAGCAGTTCTTC
CASSPTSNPFDEQFF
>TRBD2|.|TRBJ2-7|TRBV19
TGTGCCAGTAGTGCAACCGGGACTAGCGGCTCCTACGAGCAGTACTTC
CASSATGTSGSYEQYF
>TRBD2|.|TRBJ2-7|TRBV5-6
TGTGCCAGCAGCGGTGCGGGAGGTATCCGCGAGCAGTACTTC
CASSGAGGIREQYF
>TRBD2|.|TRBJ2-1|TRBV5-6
TGTGCCAGCAGCCCGGTGACTAGAGCGGGGTCCTACAATGAGCAGTTCTTC
CASSPVTRAGSYNEQFF
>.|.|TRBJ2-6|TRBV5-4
TGTGCCAGCAGCTTGCGTCAGGCCAGCTCTGGGGCCAACGTCCTGACTTTC
CASSLRQASSGANVLTF
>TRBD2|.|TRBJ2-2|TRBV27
TGTGCCAGCAGAACTCGAGCGGGAGGGATCAACACCGGGGAGCTGTTTTTT
CASRTRAGGINTGELFF
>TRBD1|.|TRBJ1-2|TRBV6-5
TGTGCCAGCAATATGGGACAGGCTATCTATGGCTACACCTTC
CASNMGQAIYGYTF
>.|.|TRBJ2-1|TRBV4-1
TGCGCCAGCAGCCCCAACGCGGCTACCTACAATGAGCAGTTCTTC
CASSPNAATYNEQFF
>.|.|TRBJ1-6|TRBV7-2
TGTGCCAGCAGCTCAGGACAGCCTAATTCACCCCTCCACTTT
CASSSGQPNSPLHF
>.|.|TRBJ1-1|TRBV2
TGTGCCAGCAGTGATCAGGGAACCACTGAAGCTTTCTTT
CASSDQGTTEAFF
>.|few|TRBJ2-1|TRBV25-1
TGTGCCAGCAGTGATAAGCGGAGCTCCTACAATGAGCAGTTCTTC
CASSDKRSSYNEQFF
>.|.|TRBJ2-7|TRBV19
TGTGCCAGTAGTATGGGACAGCGGGTATACGAGCAGTACTTC
CASSMGQRVYEQYF
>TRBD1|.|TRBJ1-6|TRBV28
TGTGCCAGCAGCGAAAAAACAGGGGTTGATTCACCCCTCCACTTT
CASSEKTGVDSPLHF
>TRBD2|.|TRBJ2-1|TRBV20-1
TGCAGTGCTAGTCAGGCGGGAGAACCCTACAATGAGCAGTTCTTC
CSASQAGEPYNEQFF
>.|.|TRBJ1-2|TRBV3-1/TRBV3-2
TGTGCCAGCAGCCAAGCCTTAAACTATGGCTACACCTTC
CASSQALNYGYTF
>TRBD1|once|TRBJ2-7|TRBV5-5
TGTGCCAGCAGCTCCGGGACAGGCAACGGGGAGCAGTACTTC
CASSSGTGNGEQYF